This T cell receptor (beta chain) stems from a study of T cell repertoires in cytomegalovirus infection. At the level of the study: Well-studied HLA-B-restricted CMV epitopes were used in the study alongside recently identified HLA-C-restricted ones. Both CMV infection and a matching HLA type were indicated by public TCR beta signatures. Findings of the study overall: Summed frequency of shared TCR beta families picked out CMV carriers who also had the relevant HLA. HLA-C-restricted CMV clonotypes gave the most frequent clonotype in two of eight donors.

TCRdb redid the calling of the reads with MiXCR, one entry per CDR3 protein. Among about 830,000 distinct CDR3 sequences listed, approximately 32% were seen once. CDR3 length equals 19 residues. Germline V gives CDR1 KGHSH, CDR2 LQKENI. The junction had 12 bases not matched to a gene; V was cut back by 3 bases and J by 0 bases. About this clonotype: The antigen remains unidentified.

This receptor was obtained from a human donor in good health (CMV status not recorded). Some clones in this sample may be carry-over from other donors' samples. The chain joins TRBV18 to TRBJ2-1; 9 bases match TRBD1. Sample: cultured CD8+ T cells from PBMCs, taken from culture after CMV antigen stimulation. The DNA for the CDR3 is TGTGCCAGCTCACCCAGTCCCGGGACAGGGTCCAGCTCCTACAATGAGCAGTTCTTC. This codes for CASSPSPGTGSSSYNEQFF.